The entry below gives a single TCR beta chain sequence along with its context. Its antigen is not known. The data were taken from a study of monozygotic twins with inflammatory bowel disease. Whole-study findings and limits: Varying immunosuppressive regimens may have increased patient repertoire variability. A single strong clonotype or signal linked to IBD was not supported.

Sampling involved one blood draw (roughly 2.5 ml) for every donor. TCRdb reanalyzed the 5' RACE reads and collapses them to one entry per CDR3 protein, without DNA. The clone table shows approximately 160,000 distinct CDR3 sequences, with the ten largest holding 6% to 9.5%. The germline CDR1 and CDR2 sequences are SEHNR and FQNEAQ (reference sequence). The CDR3 has 16 residues. The TCR comes from a human donor with ulcerative colitis or Crohn's disease, or a healthy co-twin of an affected twin (not recorded which). The rearrangement joins TRBV7-9 to TRBJ2-5; TCRdb lists TRBD2, though no DNA is available to test this call. Sequenced material: blood. CDR3 in amino acids: CASSRLRVGARETQYF.